This T cell receptor beta chain was identified in a study of blood T cell repertoires in COVID-19 (dated by TCRdb to about 2020). Some background on the complete study: Samples from collaborators originated in the United States, Italy and Spain and spanned both the acute and convalescent phases of COVID-19. The material from the prospective study consisted of cDNA or gDNA derived from T cells, B-cell-depleted T cells, or PBMCs. Subjects who had been exposed to COVID-19, were actively infected with it, or had recovered from it provided the deeply sampled blood TCRbeta repertoires that made up the dataset. The repertoires were made available in a free public database intended to serve as a resource for research on the immune response to SARS-CoV-2. Samples came from the ongoing ImmuneRACE study (first 160 participants) plus 1,254 subjects from 6 global collaborators. Sample metadata almost always included a de-identified subject ID, COVID-19 status, age in years and sex. Where available, HLA class I and class II types were obtained from metadata supplied by the sample provider rather than from assay-based typing.

TCRbeta CDR3 regions were amplified from genomic DNA using the immunoSEQ Assay, a bias-controlled multiplex PCR. The source study handled its data this way. Within the assay, amplification of reference gene primers was used to estimate how many nucleated cells each sample contained. Sequence reads were collapsed and filtered to measure the absolute abundance of every unique TCRbeta CDR3 rearrangement. For each sample, productive Simpson clonality was calculated by taking the square root of Simpson's diversity index across productive rearrangements. TCRdb mirrors the immuneACCESS table, restricted to in-frame sequences. Some clones are absent from its copies; in checked studies, under half trace to an unresolved V gene, and the reason for the others is unknown. That table furnishes V, J and clone size, whereas the DNA furnished D and trimming. Recorded for this sample are fewer than 110,000 clones; approximately 92% of them occurred a single time. The ten largest clones represent around 5.8% of the sample.

Concerning this clone: This clone's antigen is unknown. Within one base of it there is no much larger clone, and no base qualities were kept.

Per the germline V gene, SGHRS is the CDR1 and YFSETQ is the CDR2. V is pared back by 5 bases and J by 7 bases, with 16 bases lying between the germline termini. There are 14 amino acids in the CDR3, from cysteine to phenylalanine inclusive. The DNA shown is the 42-base CDR3, in frame from base 1. The collaborating institutions used their own protocols to collect whole blood in K2EDTA tubes. For TCRbeta analysis, collaborators shipped samples as frozen whole blood, isolated PBMCs, or DNA extracted from either of those sample types. Study-level results and caveats: How much clinical and demographic metadata was included differed by source and by participant, and the metadata was provided uncurated.

The V and J genes are TRBV5-1 and TRBJ2-4, with a weak D call of TRBD1 (6 bases match). The source is a middle-aged man with active COVID-19. The specimen sequenced was peripheral blood. The base sequence is TGCGCCAGCAGTCGTGACAGGTTGGGGAACATTCAGTACTTC. Translated, this is CASSRDRLGNIQYF. Full variable domain (CDR3 extended with the reference TRBV5-1 and TRBJ2-4 proteins): KAGVTQTPRYLIKTRGQQVTLSCSPISGHRSVSWYQQTPGQGLQFLFEYFSETQRNKGNFPGRFSGRQFSNSRSEMNVSTLELGDSALYLCASSRDRLGNIQYFGAGTRLSVL.